The TCR beta chain under discussion was sequenced for a study of neurological immune-mediated disorders. Study-wide points: The highest TCR clonal expansion occurred in HTLV-1-associated myelopathy; multiple sclerosis fell below healthy controls.

Where libraries were unsorted, they were derived from 2 million PBMCs stored at -80 degrees C. This clonotype was seen many times. Its antigen is unidentified. V lost 0 bases and J lost 7, with 7 bases in between. CDR3 length: 13 amino acids. Each CDR3 protein gets one entry after TCRdb re-called the 5' RACE reads with MiXCR. The sample lists around 130,000 distinct CDR3 sequences; about 3.2% were seen once. The chain is built from TRBV12-3 or TRBV12-4 and TRBJ2-1; D gene unclear. This clonotype was sampled from a woman aged 25 to 45 with multiple sclerosis. The specimen was PBMCs. Here the CDR3 DNA reads TGTGCCAGCAGTTTAGCCATCGCAAATGAGCAGTTCTTC. This gives the protein CASSLAIANEQFF.